One and the same sample provided the 25 T cell receptor beta chains below, sequenced in a study of T cell repertoires in cytomegalovirus infection. Using its own MiXCR run on the reads, TCRdb lists one record per CDR3 protein. The sample includes hundreds of thousands of distinct CDR3 sequences, about a sixth seen only once; the top ten take 8.7%. The specimen sequenced was PBMCs. These receptor sequences come from a human donor in good health (CMV status not recorded). Some clones in this sample may be carry-over from other donors' samples.

There are many counts of this clonotype. The chain recombines TRBV7-8 with TRBJ2-3; D possibly uses TRBD1 or TRBD2 (5 bases each). This CDR3 comprises 15 residues. Trimming cost V 3 bases and J 5 bases, with 15 bases left between them. Germline V gene sequence: CDR1 SGHVS, CDR2 FQNEAQ. In DNA, the CDR3 is TGTGCCAGCAGCTTGGGACCCTTCTTCGGAGATACGCAGTATTTT. The encoded protein is CASSLGPFFGDTQYF. Looking up the rest from reference TRBV7-8 and TRBJ2-3 gives the full variable domain: GAGVSQSPRYKVAKRGQDVALRCDPISGHVSLFWYQQALGQGPEFLTYFQNEAQLDKSGLPSDRFFAERPEGSVSTLKIQRTQQEDSAVYLCASSLGPFFGDTQYFGPGTRLTVL.

This clonotype was found a few times. The gene calls are TRBV18 and TRBJ1-4; no firm D call. Trimming removed 2 bases from V and 7 bases from J, with 17 bases in between. The CDR3 has 16 amino acids. The germline V gene encodes CDR1 KGHSH and CDR2 LQKENI. The CDR3 loop is CASSPVGSSSPEKLFF. CDR3 in DNA: TGTGCCAGCTCACCAGTGGGGTCCTCTTCTCCTGAAAAACTGTTTTTT.

This clonotype has just a few counts. The chain joins TRBV28 to TRBJ2-1; D is possibly TRBD1 or TRBD2 (6 bases each). The CDR3 totals 18 residues. Germline-derived CDR1 and CDR2 are MDHEN and SYDVKM. V was cut by 3 bases and J by 6 bases, with 24 bases left in between. The CDR3 DNA is TGTGCCAGCAGTTTCCTGACAGGTGTCCTTCGGAGGGGCAATGAGCAGTTCTTC. It translates to CASSFLTGVLRRGNEQFF.

This clonotype occurred many times. The chain has TRBV7-9 and TRBJ1-2, with a tentative D call TRBD1 (5 bases). Germline V lookup: CDR1 SEHNR, CDR2 FQNEAQ (reference sequence). The CDR3 consists of 14 residues. The V gene lost 0 bases and the J gene lost 2 bases, with 7 bases spanning the gap. CDR3 DNA: TGTGCCAGCAGCTTAGCCTCAGGGAACTATGGCTACACCTTC. This encodes CASSLASGNYGYTF.

The V call is TRBV2, the J call TRBJ1-5, with D hard to call. CDR3 length: 15 residues. The V gene lost 3 bases and the J gene lost 0 bases, with 9 bases spanning the gap. Germline V lookup: CDR1 SNHLY, CDR2 FYNNEI. CDR3 coding DNA: TGTGCCAGCAGTGAGTCGGGAAGTAGCAATCAGCCCCAGCATTTT. Residues: CASSESGSSNQPQHF. Based on the CDR3 plus reference TRBV2 and TRBJ1-5, the full variable domain is EPEVTQTPSHQVTQMGQEVILRCVPISNHLYFYWYRQILGQKVEFLVSFYNNEISEKSEIFDDQFSVERPDGSNFTLKIRSTKLEDSAMYFCASSESGSSNQPQHFGDGTRLSIL.

This clonotype was found many times. The chain recombines TRBV7-6 with TRBJ1-1; 7 bases are a match to TRBD1. V lost 2 bases, J lost 7 bases, and 4 bases stayed unmatched. There are 13 residues in the CDR3. CDR1 is SGHVS and CDR2 is FNYEAQ in the germline V gene. The CDR3 region is CASSLNRDSEAFF. The CDR3 bases are TGTGCCAGCAGCTTAAACCGGGACAGTGAAGCTTTCTTT.

The genes are TRBV7-9 and TRBJ1-4; D is undetermined. The germline V gene encodes CDR1 SEHNR and CDR2 FQNEAQ (reference sequence). V was cut by 4 bases and J by 6 bases, with 15 bases left in between. The CDR3 is 15 residues long. CDR3 in amino acids: CASSSRRARDEKLFF. CDR3 bases: TGTGCCAGCAGCTCCCGGCGGGCCCGGGATGAAAAACTGTTTTTT.

Turning to this clonotype: A read error is possible here, since a much larger clone lies one base away. The CDR3 DNA reads as TGTGCCAGCAGCTTAAATAACGGGGCCGGGGATGAGCAGTTCTTC. This sequence encodes CASSLNNGAGDEQFF. The V and J genes are TRBV7-2 and TRBJ2-1; the D call may be TRBD1 or TRBD2 (5 bases each). Germline values: CDR1 SGHTA, CDR2 FQGNSA. Trimming pared 2 bases from V and 8 bases from J, leaving 16 bases between. This CDR3 region has 15 residues.

This CDR3 is CASSQRTRRGEQFF. The CDR3, as DNA: TGCGCCAGCAGCCAACGGACTCGAAGGGGTGAGCAGTTCTTC. J is TRBJ2-1 and V is TRBV4-3; possibly TRBD1 or TRBD2 for D (5 bases each). The CDR3 has 14 amino acids. Germline lookup yields CDR1 LGHNA and CDR2 YSLEER. The V end was cut by 2 bases, the J end by 9 bases, with 14 bases between.

This clonotype was found a few times. The V and J genes are TRBV2 and TRBJ1-4; 8 bases fit TRBD1. From germline, CDR1 is SNHLY and CDR2 FYNNEI. The CDR3 consists of 15 residues. J was trimmed by 8 bases and V by 6 bases; bases with no gene match: 11. Here the CDR3 DNA reads TGTGCCAGCAGAGAGCTACAGGGGGGTTACGAAAAACTGTTTTTT. Translated, it gives CASRELQGGYEKLFF.

This clonotype was detected only a few times. The chain is built from TRBV7-2 and TRBJ2-7; D ambiguous. Germline V gene lookup returns CDR1 SGHTA and CDR2 FQGNSA. V was cut by 4 bases and J by 3 bases, with 10 bases left in between. The CDR3 contains 13 residues. The DNA of the CDR3 is TGTGCCAGCAGCTCACGGACCGACTACGAGCAGTACTTC. Its protein is CASSSRTDYEQYF.

This clonotype occurred a few times. The chain has TRBV5-1 and TRBJ2-3; the match to TRBD2 covers 9 bases. Germline V gene sequence: CDR1 SGHRS, CDR2 YFSETQ. CDR3 length equals 15 residues. J gave up 3 bases and V 1 base, and 3 bases lay outside the gene matches. CDR3 in amino acids: CASSLSGGLTDTQYF. CDR3 nucleotide sequence: TGCGCCAGCAGCTTGAGCGGGGGGTTAACAGATACGCAGTATTTT.

V and J are TRBV29-1 and TRBJ2-3; TRBD1 matches at 8 bases. The CDR3 is 15 amino acids. V gave up 6 bases and J gave up 2 bases; unmatched junction bases: 10. Germline lookup yields CDR1 SQVTM and CDR2 ANQGSEA. The CDR3 region is CSVATGGQFTDTQYF. CDR3 bases: TGCAGCGTGGCTACAGGGGGACAGTTCACAGATACGCAGTATTTT.

This clonotype was seen ten or more times. V gene TRBV10-3 combines with J gene TRBJ2-7; TRBD1 or TRBD2 may be the D gene (5 bases each). V gave up 3 bases and J gave up 7 bases, with 22 bases separating them. This CDR3 comprises 16 residues. The germline gives CDR1 ENHRY, CDR2 SYGVKD. The CDR3 nucleotides are TGTGCCATCAGTGACCCCAACTCCGGGACCCCCGGGGAGCAGTACTTC. Amino acid sequence: CAISDPNSGTPGEQYF.

This clonotype was seen a handful of times. This sequence joins TRBV3-1 and TRBJ1-2; D is unclear. Between the trimmed V and J ends, which lost 4 bases and 4 bases, there was a span of 10 bases. Germline V gene data show CDR1 as LGHDT and CDR2 as YNNKEL (reference sequence). The CDR3 has 13 amino acids. The DNA of the CDR3 is TGTGCCAGCAGCCTAGGGTTATTCTATGGCTACACCTTC. Its translation is CASSLGLFYGYTF.

This clonotype appeared many times. CDR3 sequence (DNA): TGTGCCAGCAGCCTTTACCACTGGGTCTCCAATGAGCAGTTCTTC. This codes for CASSLYHWVSNEQFF. J is TRBJ2-1 and V is TRBV7-2; D gene unclear. CDR1 is SGHTA and CDR2 is FQGNSA in the germline V gene. V dropped 5 bases and J dropped 6 bases, with 17 bases sitting between them. The CDR3 spans 15 residues.

This clonotype was seen only a few times. The V and J genes are TRBV2 and TRBJ2-1; tentative D call: TRBD2 (6 bases). V was clipped by 7 bases and J by 3 bases, with 10 bases between them. The CDR3 consists of 13 residues. CDR1 and CDR2 (germline): SNHLY, FYNNEI. The CDR3 region is CASTEDYYNEQFF. In DNA form, the CDR3 reads TGTGCCAGCACCGAGGACTACTACAATGAGCAGTTCTTC.

The sample holds many counts of this clonotype. The chain recombines TRBV6-1 with TRBJ2-1; D unclear. The V gene lost 2 bases and the J gene lost 6 bases, with 14 bases spanning the gap. The length of the CDR3 is 15 residues. Germline CDR1 reads MNHNS; CDR2 reads SASEGT. The chain's CDR3 is CASSESPDRGNEQFF. The CDR3 nucleotides read TGTGCCAGCAGTGAATCCCCAGACCGTGGCAATGAGCAGTTCTTC.

This sequence joins TRBV5-4 and TRBJ1-4; TRBD1 is a possible D gene (5 bases). The CDR3 runs 14 residues. Germline V gives CDR1 SGHNT, CDR2 YYREEE (reference sequence). Trimming took 4 bases from V and 4 from J, leaving 11 bases between them. The CDR3 spells CASSETASNEKLFF. The CDR3, as DNA: TGTGCCAGCAGCGAGACAGCTAGTAATGAAAAACTGTTTTTT.

The genes are TRBV28 and TRBJ1-1, with 7 nucleotides matching TRBD1. This CDR3 is 15 amino acids long. Germline lookup yields CDR1 MDHEN and CDR2 SYDVKM. V shed 5 bases, J shed 4 bases, and the junction held 10 bases outside the gene matches. The chain's CDR3 is CASSPGYRGVTEAFF. In DNA form, the CDR3 reads TGTGCCAGCAGTCCAGGGTACAGGGGTGTCACTGAAGCTTTCTTT.

Turning to this clonotype: Possible read error: a much larger clone is one base away. The chain uses TRBV6-1 and TRBJ2-3; D could derive from TRBD1 or TRBD2 (6 bases each). Between the trimmed V and J ends, which lost 8 bases and 6 bases, there was a span of 15 bases. CDR3 length equals 13 residues. From germline, CDR1 is MNHNS and CDR2 SASEGT. The CDR3, as DNA: TGTGCCAGCCGTTACACGGGGGCGGATACGCAGTATTTT. Translating it yields CASRYTGADTQYF.

The sample holds a few counts of this clonotype. The chain uses TRBV6-2 or TRBV6-3 and TRBJ2-1; 7 nucleotides agree with TRBD2. Unmatched junction bases numbered 13, after V lost 4 bases and J lost 7 bases. Germline V lookup: CDR1 MNHEY, CDR2 SVGEGT. This CDR3 contains 16 residues. The CDR3 loop reads CASSSNPGRVGNEQFF. CDR3 coding DNA: TGTGCCAGCAGTTCCAACCCAGGGAGGGTTGGGAATGAGCAGTTCTTC.

This chain joins TRBV4-1 and TRBJ2-7; a weak D match, TRBD2 (5 bases). The V gene's germline CDR1 is MGHRA and CDR2 YSYEKL. This CDR3 contains 17 residues. V dropped 1 base and J dropped 0 bases, with 16 bases sitting between them. The CDR3 sequence: CASSQGLIGGLSYEQYF. Here the CDR3 DNA reads TGCGCCAGCAGCCAAGGGCTGATCGGCGGGCTCTCCTACGAGCAGTACTTC.

This clonotype turned up a few times. J is TRBJ2-1 and V is TRBV6-2 or TRBV6-3; D possibly uses TRBD1 or TRBD2 (5 bases each). The CDR3 is made up of 17 amino acids. The germline CDR1 and CDR2 sequences are MNHEY and SVGEGT. V was shortened by 2 bases and J by 2 bases, with 16 bases between the two germline ends. CDR3 in amino acids: CASSYRQFGGAYNEQFF. For the CDR3, the DNA is TGTGCCAGCAGTTACCGTCAGTTTGGGGGAGCCTACAATGAGCAGTTCTTC.

The V call is TRBV6-2 or TRBV6-3, the J call TRBJ2-7, with TRBD2 as a possible D gene (5 bases). Trimming shortened V by 10 bases and J by 3 bases, and 28 bases separated the two germline ends. Germline V gene lookup returns CDR1 MNHEY and CDR2 SVGEGT. This CDR3 has 17 residues. The CDR3 DNA is TGTGCCACGAGGGAAGCTGGGCCGAGAAACCCTTACTACGAGCAGTACTTC. This encodes CATREAGPRNPYYEQYF.